This T cell receptor beta chain was captured in a study of T cell responses to AZD1222 COVID-19 vaccine. To note about this clone: Its cognate antigen is unknown.

CDR1 is SNHLY and CDR2 is FYNNEI in the germline V gene. This CDR3 contains 12 residues. V was trimmed by 4 bases and J by 4 bases, leaving 7 bases between them. Study-wide results and limits: The donors showed a predominance of white British ancestry and of females, with possible underestimation of clonal diversity. Scientists sampled the repertoires only once the peak T cell response had passed. Reportedly, close to half of spike-specific TCRs are directed against unmutated variant regions.

Sequencing was performed with immunoSEQ multiplex PCR; in TCRdb, only in-frame clones are kept and a portion is missing. The sample has about 150,000 clones, about 86% seen once; the top ten hold roughly 5%. This specimen was peripheral blood, taken on day 0 of MenACWY control vaccination. The sequence came from an adult in good health. V and J are TRBV2 and TRBJ1-2; no clear D gene. The CDR3 is CASSGQLYGYTF. CDR3 nucleotides: TGTGCCAGCAGTGGACAACTCTATGGCTACACCTTC.